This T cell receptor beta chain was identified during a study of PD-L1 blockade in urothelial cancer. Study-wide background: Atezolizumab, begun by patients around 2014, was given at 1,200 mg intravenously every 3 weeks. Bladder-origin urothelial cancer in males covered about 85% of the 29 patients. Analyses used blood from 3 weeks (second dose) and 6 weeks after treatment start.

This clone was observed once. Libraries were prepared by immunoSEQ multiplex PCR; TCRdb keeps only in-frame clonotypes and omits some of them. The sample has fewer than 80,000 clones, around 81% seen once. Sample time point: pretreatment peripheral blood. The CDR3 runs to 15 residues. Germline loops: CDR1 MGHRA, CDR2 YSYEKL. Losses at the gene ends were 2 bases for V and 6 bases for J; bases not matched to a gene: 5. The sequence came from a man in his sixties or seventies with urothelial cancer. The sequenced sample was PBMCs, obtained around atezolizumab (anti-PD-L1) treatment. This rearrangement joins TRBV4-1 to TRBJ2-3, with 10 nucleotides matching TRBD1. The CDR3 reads CASSQPDRGRDTQYF. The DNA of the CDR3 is TGCGCCAGCAGCCAACCAGACAGGGGGCGCGATACGCAGTATTTT.